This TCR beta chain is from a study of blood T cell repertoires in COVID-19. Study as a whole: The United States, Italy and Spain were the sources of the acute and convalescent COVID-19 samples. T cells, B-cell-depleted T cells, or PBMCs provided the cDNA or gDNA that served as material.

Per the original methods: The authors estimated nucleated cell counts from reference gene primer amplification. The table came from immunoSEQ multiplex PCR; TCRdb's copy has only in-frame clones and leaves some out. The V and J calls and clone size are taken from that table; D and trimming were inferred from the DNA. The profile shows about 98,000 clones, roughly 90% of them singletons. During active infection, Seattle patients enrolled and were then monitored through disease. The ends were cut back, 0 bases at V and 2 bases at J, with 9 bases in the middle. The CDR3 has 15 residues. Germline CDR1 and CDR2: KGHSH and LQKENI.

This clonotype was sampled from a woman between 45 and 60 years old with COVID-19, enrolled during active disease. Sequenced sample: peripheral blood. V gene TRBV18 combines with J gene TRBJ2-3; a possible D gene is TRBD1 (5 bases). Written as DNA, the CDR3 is TGTGCCAGCTCACCACCGGGGCAAGTCACAGATACGCAGTATTTT. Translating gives CASSPPGQVTDTQYF.